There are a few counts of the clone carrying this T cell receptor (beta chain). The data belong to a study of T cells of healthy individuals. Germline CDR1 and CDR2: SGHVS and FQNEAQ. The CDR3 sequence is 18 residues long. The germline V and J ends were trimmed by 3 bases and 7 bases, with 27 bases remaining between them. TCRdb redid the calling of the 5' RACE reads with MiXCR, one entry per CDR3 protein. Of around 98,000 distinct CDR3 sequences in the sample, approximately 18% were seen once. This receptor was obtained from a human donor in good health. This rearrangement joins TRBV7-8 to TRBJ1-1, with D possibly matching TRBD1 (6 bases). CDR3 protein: CASSFSLSGGPGGHEAFF. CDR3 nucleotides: TGTGCCAGCAGCTTCTCGTTATCGGGGGGCCCCGGGGGCCATGAAGCTTTCTTT. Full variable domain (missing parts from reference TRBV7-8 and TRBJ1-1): GAGVSQSPRYKVAKRGQDVALRCDPISGHVSLFWYQQALGQGPEFLTYFQNEAQLDKSGLPSDRFFAERPEGSVSTLKIQRTQQEDSAVYLCASSFSLSGGPGGHEAFFGQGTRLTVV.